Shown below are 30 T cell receptor beta chains from a single sample sequenced in a study of T cells in Graves' hyperthyroidism and ophthalmopathy. Amplification targeted TCR beta CDR3 regions from RNA transcripts. TCR CDR3 regions were first amplified by RT-PCR with HTBI primers. Via MiXCR, TCRdb re-called the multiplex PCR reads, giving one row per CDR3 protein. Of more than 450,000 distinct CDR3 sequences in the sample, about 14% are singletons; the top ten hold roughly 13%. The sequencing input was blood. The receptors here all came from a woman between 35 and 50 years old with Graves' hyperthyroidism.

This clonotype was recorded many times. The chain has TRBV12-3 or TRBV12-4 and TRBJ2-6, with D possibly matching TRBD2 (5 bases). The CDR3 spans 15 residues. V lost 3 bases and J lost 3, with 9 bases in between. The CDR3 sequence is CASSFGSGGANVLTF. The CDR3 DNA follows: TGTGCCAGCAGTTTCGGAAGCGGTGGGGCCAACGTCCTGACTTTC.

The chain uses TRBV7-9 and TRBJ2-5; D possibly corresponds to TRBD1 (6 bases). This CDR3 has 15 residues. Germline V lookup: CDR1 SEHNR, CDR2 FQNEAQ (reference sequence). Trimming pared 6 bases from V and 3 bases from J, leaving 17 bases between. In DNA, the CDR3 is TGTGCCAGCAGTTTCGACCCGGGACAAAAAGAGACCCAGTACTTC. It is translated as CASSFDPGQKETQYF.

This clonotype was seen repeatedly, ten times or more. CDR3 sequence (DNA): TGTGCCAGCAGCTTTAGGAAACCGACTAGCGGGAGTATGGCGGATACGCAGTATTTT. Translation gives CASSFRKPTSGSMADTQYF. The J gene is TRBJ2-3, the V gene TRBV7-3; 12 nucleotides line up with TRBD2. The CDR3 consists of 19 residues. Germline V gene lookup returns CDR1 SGHTA and CDR2 FQGTGA. Unmatched junction bases numbered 16, after V lost 3 bases and J lost 6 bases.

This clonotype occurred many times. CDR3 DNA sequence: TGTGCCATCAGCGGGGGAACTGCCTCCTACAATGAGCAGTTCTTC. Translation: CAISGGTASYNEQFF. The V call is TRBV10-3, the J call TRBJ2-1; tentatively, D is TRBD2 (6 bases). Germline CDR1 is ENHRY and CDR2 is SYGVKD. The germline V and J ends were trimmed by 6 bases and 0 bases, with 12 bases remaining between them. This CDR3 contains 15 residues.

V gene TRBV6-1 combines with J gene TRBJ2-3; tentative D call: TRBD1 (6 bases). Trimming cost V 3 bases and J 2 bases, with 12 bases left between them. Looked up from germline, CDR1 is MNHNS and CDR2 is SASEGT. The CDR3 covers 15 residues. The CDR3 coding sequence is TGTGCCAGCAGTGAGGGGGCGGGTACCACAGATACGCAGTATTTT. The encoded protein is CASSEGAGTTDTQYF.

This clonotype was picked up many times. J is TRBJ2-1 and V is TRBV7-3, with TRBD2 matching 9 bases. Trimming removed 5 bases from V and 6 bases from J; junction bases left unmatched: 5. The CDR3 extends over 14 amino acids. Per the germline V gene, CDR1 is SGHTA and CDR2 is FQGTGA. The CDR3 loop is CASSQAGGGNEQFF. In DNA form, the CDR3 reads TGTGCCAGCAGCCAGGCGGGAGGGGGCAATGAGCAGTTCTTC. Variable domain in full (rest from reference TRBV7-3 and TRBJ2-1): GAGVSQTPSNKVTEKGKYVELRCDPISGHTALYWYRQSLGQGPEFLIYFQGTGAADDSGLPNDRFFAVRPEGSVSTLKIQRTERGDSAVYLCASSQAGGGNEQFFGPGTRLTVL.

The table lists this clonotype with many counts. The chain couples TRBV3-1 to TRBJ1-2; D gene unclear. The CDR3 spans 15 residues. Germline V gene data show CDR1 as LGHDT and CDR2 as YNNKEL (reference sequence). V was cut by 1 base and J by 2 bases, with 11 bases left in between. CDR3 sequence (DNA): TGTGCCAGCAGCCAAGGGTACAGAAAAAACTATGGCTACACCTTC. It codes for CASSQGYRKNYGYTF. The whole variable domain, remainder taken from reference TRBV3-1 and TRBJ1-2, is DTAVSQTPKYLVTQMGNDKSIKCEQNLGHDTMYWYKQDSKKFLKIMFSYNNKELIINETVPNRFSPKSPDKAHLNLHINSLELGDSAVYFCASSQGYRKNYGYTFGSGTRLTVV.

In this sample, this clonotype turned up many times. The DNA of the CDR3 is TGTGCCATCAGTGAGACGGCTAGCGGGAGTGGGTCAGATACGCAGTATTTT. Translating gives CAISETASGSGSDTQYF. This chain connects TRBV10-3 to TRBJ2-3, with 10 bases that match TRBD2. The CDR3 is 17 amino acids. Losses at the gene ends were 2 bases for V and 4 bases for J; bases not matched to a gene: 9. The germline V gene encodes CDR1 ENHRY and CDR2 SYGVKD.

The chain joins TRBV3-1 to TRBJ2-2; D perhaps matches TRBD2 (7 bases). There are 17 residues in the CDR3. V dropped 2 bases and J dropped 2 bases, with 15 bases sitting between them. In germline, CDR1 is LGHDT, CDR2 YNNKEL (reference sequence). The CDR3 loop reads CASSQKTGGPNTGELFF. The CDR3, as DNA: TGTGCCAGCAGCCAAAAAACCGGGGGGCCCAACACCGGGGAGCTGTTTTTT.

The rearrangement uses TRBV28 and TRBJ2-1, with 7 bases identical to TRBD1. The last part of the DNA fits TRBJ2-7 better; the J call may be wrong. This CDR3 contains 17 residues. Germline CDR1 and CDR2: MDHEN and SYDVKM. In nucleotides, the CDR3 is TGTGCCAGCAGTCTCAGGGGGTTCCGGAGCTCCTACAATGAGCAGTACTTC. Protein: CASSLRGFRSSYNEQYF.

This clonotype occurred a few times. This chain links TRBV5-8 with TRBJ2-7; D is perhaps TRBD2 (5 bases). The CDR3 extends over 14 amino acids. Germline CDR1 is SGHTS and CDR2 is YDEGEE. V was cut by 4 bases and J by 3 bases, with 14 bases left in between. The CDR3 coding sequence is TGTGCCAGCAGCCTACGAGGGCCTCACTACGAGCAGTACTTC. Its translation is CASSLRGPHYEQYF.

Points on this clonotype: One end of the junction does not line up with germline, which may come from a read error. This rearrangement joins TRBV20-1 to TRBJ2-6, with D perhaps TRBD1 (5 bases). The CDR3 loop spans 13 amino acids. Germline CDR1 is DFQATT and CDR2 is SNEGSKA (reference sequence). This CDR3 is CSARISGASVLTF. The CDR3 region has the DNA TGCAGTGCTCGGATCTCTGGGGCCAGCGTCCTGACTTTC.

This clonotype has a single count. One junction end does not reproduce the germline sequence, and a read error may be involved. CDR3 sequence: CASSLLGRSSYNEQFF. CDR3 bases: TGTGCCAGCAGCTTGCTGGGACGGAGCTCCTACAATGAGCAGTTCTTC. The chain couples TRBV5-1 to TRBJ2-1; D assignment may be TRBD1 or TRBD2 (5 bases each). The CDR3 runs 16 residues. Germline V gene lookup returns CDR1 SGHRS and CDR2 YFSETQ.

This clonotype was seen many times. The chain recombines TRBV5-6 with TRBJ1-1, with 10 bases identical to TRBD1. This CDR3 has 15 residues. Trimming took 4 bases from V and 4 from J; bases not matched to a gene: 7. CDR1 and CDR2 (germline): SGHDT, YYEEEE. CDR3 sequence (DNA): TGTGCCAGCAGCGTAAGACAGGGGGCTTCCACTGAAGCTTTCTTT. This translates into CASSVRQGASTEAFF.

The chain is built from TRBV12-3 or TRBV12-4 and TRBJ1-6, with 7 bases identical to TRBD1. The CDR3 covers 16 residues. With V trimmed by 6 bases and J by 8 bases, 13 bases remained unmatched. CDR3 DNA: TGTGCCAGCAGCCTCCGGGGAGGCAGGGGGGATTCACCCCTCCACTTT. Encoded protein: CASSLRGGRGDSPLHF.

The sample holds many counts of this clonotype. This chain connects TRBV3-1 to TRBJ1-6; TRBD1 agrees at 9 bases. V was clipped by 5 bases and J by 10 bases; unmatched bases: 9. The germline gives CDR1 LGHDT, CDR2 YNNKEL (reference sequence). The CDR3 covers 15 residues. Here the CDR3 DNA reads TGTGCCAGCAGCGCACGAACAGGGGGCAGCTCACCCCTCCACTTT. This translates into CASSARTGGSSPLHF.

This clonotype was seen repeatedly, ten times or more. The chain recombines TRBV5-1 with TRBJ2-1, with TRBD2 matching 15 bases. Losses at the gene ends were 4 bases for V and 9 bases for J; bases not matched to a gene: 5. The CDR3 is made up of 15 amino acids. Germline V lookup: CDR1 SGHRS, CDR2 YFSETQ. CDR3: CASSPGLAGGSEQFF. The CDR3 nucleotides are TGCGCCAGCAGCCCCGGACTAGCGGGGGGGAGTGAGCAGTTCTTC. Using reference TRBV5-1 and TRBJ2-1 for the parts outside the CDR3, the full variable domain is KAGVTQTPRYLIKTRGQQVTLSCSPISGHRSVSWYQQTPGQGLQFLFEYFSETQRNKGNFPGRFSGRQFSNSRSEMNVSTLELGDSALYLCASSPGLAGGSEQFFGPGTRLTVL.

This clonotype was detected a few times. The junction departs from the called germline gene at one end, perhaps through a read error. The chain combines TRBV4-1 with TRBJ2-5, with D unclear. Germline loops: CDR1 MGHRA, CDR2 YSYEKL. CDR3 length: 12 residues. As DNA, the CDR3 is TGCGCCAGCAGCCAAGAGAGAACCCGGCTGCACTTC. Its translation is CASSQERTRLHF.

The genes are TRBV5-6 and TRBJ1-1; 9 nucleotides match TRBD1. The CDR3 runs to 15 residues. Germline V gene lookup returns CDR1 SGHDT and CDR2 YYEEEE. The ends lost 2 bases at V and 6 bases at J; junction bases unmatched: 8. The CDR3 loop reads CASSFAPGTGSEAFF. CDR3 coding DNA: TGTGCCAGCAGCTTCGCACCCGGGACAGGGTCTGAAGCTTTCTTT.

This clonotype has ten or more counts. The V and J genes are TRBV28 and TRBJ2-2; D ambiguous. Germline V lookup: CDR1 MDHEN, CDR2 SYDVKM. V lost 2 bases and J 9 bases, leaving 10 bases between the germline ends. The CDR3 length is 13 residues. CDR3 DNA sequence: TGTGCCAGCAGTTTAGGAGCATCTAGGGAGCTGTTTTTT. Protein product: CASSLGASRELFF.

This chain uses TRBV5-5 with TRBJ2-1, with 8 nucleotides matching TRBD2. CDR1 and CDR2 (germline): SGHKS, YYEKEE (reference sequence). This CDR3 contains 17 residues. The V gene end was trimmed by 4 bases and the J gene end by 6 bases; junction bases not matched to a gene: 15. The CDR3 DNA reads as TGTGCCAGCAGCCAAAACCTCGCACTAGCGGACACCAATGAGCAGTTCTTC. Its translation: CASSQNLALADTNEQFF.

This clonotype was seen repeatedly, ten times or more. V and J are TRBV7-3 and TRBJ2-7; TRBD2 matches 8 bases. The length of the CDR3 is 15 residues. V dropped 1 base and J dropped 7; count of bases not matched to a gene: 9. Germline-derived CDR1 and CDR2 are SGHTA and FQGTGA. The CDR3 reads CASSLRPSGPLEQYF. In DNA form, the CDR3 reads TGTGCCAGCAGCTTAAGACCTAGCGGGCCCTTGGAGCAGTACTTC. Complete variable domain (other parts from reference TRBV7-3 and TRBJ2-7): GAGVSQTPSNKVTEKGKYVELRCDPISGHTALYWYRQSLGQGPEFLIYFQGTGAADDSGLPNDRFFAVRPEGSVSTLKIQRTERGDSAVYLCASSLRPSGPLEQYFGPGTRLTVT.

The rearrangement joins TRBV12-3 or TRBV12-4 to TRBJ2-3; 12 nucleotides line up with TRBD1. V shed 6 bases, J shed 2 bases, and the junction held 3 bases outside the gene matches. This CDR3 has 15 residues. Written as DNA, the CDR3 is TGTGCCAGCAGACGGGGACAGGGGGCCACAGATACGCAGTATTTT. It encodes CASRRGQGATDTQYF.

This clonotype was detected ten times or more. V and J are TRBV18 and TRBJ1-1; no firm D call. Trimming shortened V by 5 bases and J by 7 bases, and 14 bases separated the two germline ends. This CDR3 has 13 amino acids. The germline V gene has CDR1 KGHSH and CDR2 LQKENI. The CDR3 loop reads CASSIVEGSEAFF. The CDR3 DNA reads TGTGCCAGCTCAATCGTGGAGGGTAGTGAAGCTTTCTTT.

As regards this clonotype: A junction end diverges from the germline sequence, so it may reflect a read error. This chain joins TRBV6-1 and TRBJ2-7; D remains unclear. This CDR3 has 14 residues. The germline gives CDR1 MNHNS, CDR2 SASEGT. The CDR3 DNA is TGTGCCGGCAGTGACATTCAGATCCCGTACGAGCAGTACTTC. The encoded protein is CAGSDIQIPYEQYF.

This clonotype was seen repeatedly, ten times or more. V usage is TRBV28 and J usage is TRBJ2-7; the match to TRBD2 covers 11 bases. The CDR3 contains 17 residues. CDR1 MDHEN and CDR2 SYDVKM come from the germline V gene. The J segment lost 4 bases and the V segment lost 5 bases, leaving 13 bases of the junction unmatched. The CDR3 sequence is CASSPLTGLAGGYEQYF. CDR3 coding DNA: TGTGCCAGCAGTCCCCTCACCGGGCTAGCGGGGGGATACGAGCAGTACTTC.

This clonotype was found many times. V and J are TRBV7-3 and TRBJ2-1; 7 nucleotides align to TRBD1. CDR3 length: 18 amino acids. Germline-derived CDR1 and CDR2 are SGHTA and FQGTGA. The V gene end was trimmed by 3 bases and the J gene end by 7 bases; junction bases not matched to a gene: 18. CDR3 loop: CASSLGPNEGARRNEQFF. DNA for the CDR3: TGTGCCAGCAGCTTGGGCCCCAACGAGGGGGCAAGGAGGAATGAGCAGTTCTTC.

In this sample, this clonotype turned up a few times. CDR3 sequence: CASGEGWNSPLHF. CDR3 nucleotides: TGTGCCAGTGGGGAGGGATGGAATTCACCCCTCCACTTT. The chain uses TRBV6-1 and TRBJ1-6; no definite D call. The V end lost 9 bases, the J end lost 7 bases, and 13 bases lay between the germline ends. This CDR3 has 13 amino acids. Per the germline V gene, CDR1 is MNHNS and CDR2 is SASEGT.

This clonotype was seen repeatedly, ten times or more. The chain uses TRBV13 and TRBJ1-1; D is possibly TRBD1 (6 bases). Germline CDR1 and CDR2: PRHDT and FYEKMQ (reference sequence). This CDR3 is built from 15 residues. The V and J ends lost 1 base and 4 bases respectively, with 13 bases between them. CDR3 sequence reads: CASSLEAGVATEAFF. CDR3 coding DNA: TGTGCCAGCAGCTTAGAGGCAGGGGTCGCCACTGAAGCTTTCTTT.

The chain combines TRBV5-1 with TRBJ2-2, with D tentatively TRBD1 (5 bases). V dropped 6 bases and J dropped 6 bases, with 12 bases sitting between them. The germline CDR1 and CDR2 sequences are SGHRS and YFSETQ. The CDR3 loop spans 13 amino acids. The CDR3 is CASTRGRAGELFF. The DNA of the CDR3 is TGCGCCAGCACAAGGGGAAGGGCCGGGGAGCTGTTTTTT.